This T cell receptor beta chain was retrieved from a study of PD-L1 blockade in urothelial cancer. Germline V CDR1 and CDR2: SGHRS, YFSETQ. V trimming: 3 bases; J trimming: 3 bases; junction bases outside the gene matches: 7. The CDR3 extends over 16 amino acids. Method: immunoSEQ multiplex PCR; TCRdb's copy keeps in-frame clones and lacks some. The sample carries over 14,000 clones, around nine tenths recorded once. The V gene is TRBV5-1, the J gene TRBJ2-2; TRBD2 agrees at 8 bases. This sequence originates from a man in his 70s with urothelial cancer. The sample here was PBMCs, taken around atezolizumab (anti-PD-L1) treatment. The CDR3 bases are TGCGCCAGCAGCTCGGGAGGGGGGACCTACACCGGGGAGCTGTTTTTT. This gives the protein CASSSGGGTYTGELFF. Using reference TRBV5-1 and TRBJ2-2 for the parts outside the CDR3, the full variable domain is KAGVTQTPRYLIKTRGQQVTLSCSPISGHRSVSWYQQTPGQGLQFLFEYFSETQRNKGNFPGRFSGRQFSNSRSEMNVSTLELGDSALYLCASSSGGGTYTGELFFGEGSRLTVL.